The entry below gives a single T cell receptor (beta chain) sequence along with its context. The antigen is not known. TCRdb re-analysed the reads in MiXCR, keeping a single row per CDR3 protein. Seen here are hundreds of thousands of distinct CDR3 sequences, approximately 46% observed once, and the top ten hold about 41%. The entry originates in a study of T cell repertoires in cytomegalovirus infection. Turning to the study itself: Indications came from public TCR beta signatures; they pointed to CMV infection and to a matching HLA type. Study-wide results and caveats: The ex vivo response was dominated by HLA-C-restricted CMV-specific TCR beta clonotypes. Based on cumulative public TCR beta family frequency, carriers of CMV plus the relevant HLA were identified.

The CDR3 is 15 amino acids. The germline gives CDR1 LGHNA, CDR2 YNFKEQ. The V end was cut by 4 bases, the J end by 0 bases, with 10 bases between. This chain connects TRBV4-2 to TRBJ1-5; D remains ambiguous. This receptor was taken from a human donor in good health (CMV status not recorded). Some clones in this sample may be carry-over from other donors' samples. Sequencing used cultured PBMCs, obtained from culture after CMV antigen stimulation. CDR3 nucleotides: TGTGCCAGCAGCCCCAAGGACGGTAGCAATCAGCCCCAGCATTTT. Protein product: CASSPKDGSNQPQHF.